These 10 T cell receptor beta chains were all obtained from the same sample, sequenced in a study of graft-versus-host responses after intestinal transplantation. Some clones are missing from TCRdb's copy, which holds only in-frame ones; the method was immunoSEQ multiplex PCR. This table has around 130,000 clones, around nine tenths appearing once. These TCRs are of unknown antigen specificity. This specimen was unstimulated CD4+ T cells sorted from spleen or lymph node cells, taken before intestinal transplant. The receptors here all came from a human donor who received an intestinal transplant.

The V gene is TRBV5-1, the J gene TRBJ1-5; D not certain. CDR1 SGHRS and CDR2 YFSETQ come from the germline V gene. Between the trimmed V and J ends, which lost 5 bases and 0 bases, there was a span of 6 bases. The CDR3 loop spans 13 amino acids. The CDR3 sequence: CASRVVSNQPQHF. The CDR3 region has the DNA TGCGCCAGCAGAGTCGTTAGCAATCAGCCCCAGCATTTT.

This clone was counted only a few times. Germline and junction disagree at one end, which may indicate a read error. The chain links TRBV25-1 to TRBJ1-2, with TRBD1 matching over 7 bases. Germline V gene sequence: CDR1 MGHDK, CDR2 SYGVNS. This CDR3 is 13 amino acids long. CDR3 region: CASSVPWTGLLNF. Here the CDR3 DNA reads TGTGCCAGCAGTGTACCCTGGACAGGCTTGTTGAACTTC.

The chain is built from TRBV29-1 and TRBJ2-3, with 8 nucleotides matching TRBD1. The CDR3 totals 14 residues. CDR1 and CDR2 from the germline V gene are SQVTM and ANQGSEA. V trimming: 6 bases; J trimming: 7 bases; junction bases outside the gene matches: 12. CDR3 coding DNA: TGCAGCGTGAAGTACCAGGGGGCGTATAATACGCAGTATTTT. Translated, it gives CSVKYQGAYNTQYF.

This chain joins TRBV7-2 and TRBJ1-2; a weak D match, TRBD1 (5 bases). The V gene's germline CDR1 is SGHTA and CDR2 FQGNSA. Trimming stripped 4 bases from V and 1 base from J, with 13 bases between. The CDR3 has 15 residues. CDR3 amino acids: CASSSAGWSNYGYTF. CDR3 sequence (DNA): TGTGCCAGCAGCTCGGCAGGGTGGAGTAACTATGGCTACACCTTC.

This chain joins TRBV4-2 and TRBJ2-1; TRBD1 might be the D (6 bases). The CDR3 runs to 13 residues. The ends were cut back, 0 bases at V and 8 bases at J, with 8 bases in the middle. The V gene's germline CDR1 is LGHNA and CDR2 YNFKEQ. This chain's CDR3 is CASSQDKGDEQFF. The CDR3 DNA sequence: TGTGCCAGCAGCCAAGATAAGGGGGATGAGCAGTTCTTC.

The chain has TRBV19 and TRBJ2-1, with a tentative D call TRBD1 (5 bases). Between the trimmed V and J ends, which lost 9 bases and 7 bases, there was a span of 22 bases. The CDR3 covers 15 residues. Germline V CDR1 and CDR2: LNHDA, SQIVND (reference sequence). DNA for the CDR3: TGTGCCAGCAAAATCGGACACTTCTCTGGGAATGAGCAGTTCTTC. Translated, it gives CASKIGHFSGNEQFF.

The rearrangement uses TRBV4-1 and TRBJ1-2; unclear D gene. Germline-derived CDR1 and CDR2 are MGHRA and YSYEKL. V was pared by 3 bases and J by 8 bases, with 13 bases between. The CDR3 is 13 residues long. CDR3 amino acids: CASSHEPSRGYTF. The CDR3 DNA follows: TGCGCCAGCAGCCATGAACCGTCCAGGGGCTACACCTTC.

Regarding this clone: The same CDR3 can be traced to other DNA sequences in this sample. The chain recombines TRBV5-1 with TRBJ2-5; 12 positions agree with TRBD2. The germline CDR1 and CDR2 sequences are SGHRS and YFSETQ. This CDR3 has 15 amino acids. V dropped 0 bases and J dropped 3; count of bases not matched to a gene: 0. In DNA form, the CDR3 reads TGCGCCAGCAGCTTGGGACTAGCGGGGGAAGAGACCCAGTACTTC. This sequence encodes CASSLGLAGEETQYF.

The chain combines TRBV29-1 with TRBJ2-5, with 8 positions matching TRBD2. Germline values: CDR1 SQVTM, CDR2 ANQGSEA. This CDR3 is built from 14 residues. The trim removed 3 bases at V and 5 bases at J, leaving 8 bases unmatched. CDR3 nucleotides: TGCAGCGTTGAGACGGGGGGGGCGGGGGAGACCCAGTACTTC. Translation: CSVETGGAGETQYF.

This chain uses TRBV5-1 with TRBJ2-2; D remains ambiguous. In germline, CDR1 is SGHRS, CDR2 YFSETQ. The length of the CDR3 is 15 residues. The V and J ends lost 1 base and 0 bases respectively, with 7 bases between them. CDR3 protein: CASSLSSANTGELFF. As DNA, the CDR3 is TGCGCCAGCAGCTTGTCGTCCGCGAACACCGGGGAGCTGTTTTTT.